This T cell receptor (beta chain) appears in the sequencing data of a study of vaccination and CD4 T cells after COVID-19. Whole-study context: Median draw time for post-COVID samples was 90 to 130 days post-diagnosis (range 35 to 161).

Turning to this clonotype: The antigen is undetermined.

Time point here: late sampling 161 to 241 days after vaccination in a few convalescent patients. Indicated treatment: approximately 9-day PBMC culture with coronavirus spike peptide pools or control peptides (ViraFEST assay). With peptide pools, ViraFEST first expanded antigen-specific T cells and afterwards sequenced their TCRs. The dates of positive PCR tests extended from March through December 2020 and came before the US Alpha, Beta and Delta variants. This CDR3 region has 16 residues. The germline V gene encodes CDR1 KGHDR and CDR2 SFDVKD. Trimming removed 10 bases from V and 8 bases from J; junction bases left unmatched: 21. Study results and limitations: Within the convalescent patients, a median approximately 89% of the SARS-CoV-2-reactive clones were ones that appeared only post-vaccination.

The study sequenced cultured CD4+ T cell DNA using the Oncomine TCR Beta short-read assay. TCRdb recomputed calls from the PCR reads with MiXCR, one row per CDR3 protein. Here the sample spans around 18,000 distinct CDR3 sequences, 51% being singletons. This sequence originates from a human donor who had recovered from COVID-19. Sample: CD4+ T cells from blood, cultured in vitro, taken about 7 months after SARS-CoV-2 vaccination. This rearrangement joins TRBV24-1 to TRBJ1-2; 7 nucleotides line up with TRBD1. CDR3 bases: TGTGCCACAGCTCCTTCCAGGGGGGGCGCGTACGGCGGCTACACCTTC. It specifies CATAPSRGGAYGGYTF.